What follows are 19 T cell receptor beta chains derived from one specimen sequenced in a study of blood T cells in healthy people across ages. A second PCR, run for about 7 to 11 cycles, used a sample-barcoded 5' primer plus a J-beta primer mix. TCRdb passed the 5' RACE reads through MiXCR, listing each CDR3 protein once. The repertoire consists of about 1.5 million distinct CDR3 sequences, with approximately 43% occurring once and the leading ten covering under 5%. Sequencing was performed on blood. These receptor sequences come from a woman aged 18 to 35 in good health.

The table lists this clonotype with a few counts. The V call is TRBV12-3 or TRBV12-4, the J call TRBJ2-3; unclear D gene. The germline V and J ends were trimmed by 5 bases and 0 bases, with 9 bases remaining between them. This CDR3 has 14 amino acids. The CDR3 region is CASSNSSSTDTQYF. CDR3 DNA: TGTGCCAGCAGTAACAGCTCTAGCACAGATACGCAGTATTTT.

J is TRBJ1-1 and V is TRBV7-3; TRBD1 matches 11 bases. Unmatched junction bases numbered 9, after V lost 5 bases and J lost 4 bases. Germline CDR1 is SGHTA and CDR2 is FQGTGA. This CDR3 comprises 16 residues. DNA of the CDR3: TGTGCCAGCAGCCCTCGATCCGGGACAGGGGGCACTGAAGCTTTCTTT. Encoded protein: CASSPRSGTGGTEAFF.

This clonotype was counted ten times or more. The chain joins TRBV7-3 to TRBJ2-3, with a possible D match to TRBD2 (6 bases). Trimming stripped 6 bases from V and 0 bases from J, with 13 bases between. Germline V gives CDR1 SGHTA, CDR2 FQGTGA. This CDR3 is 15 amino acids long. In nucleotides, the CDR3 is TGTGCCAGCAGTCCCTTGGCGGGGAGCACAGATACGCAGTATTTT. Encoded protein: CASSPLAGSTDTQYF.

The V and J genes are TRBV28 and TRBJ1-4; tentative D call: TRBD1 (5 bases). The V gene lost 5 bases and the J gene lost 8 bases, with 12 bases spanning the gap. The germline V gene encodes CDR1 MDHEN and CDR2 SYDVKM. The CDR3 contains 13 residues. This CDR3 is CASSPYRGEKLFF. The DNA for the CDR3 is TGTGCCAGCAGTCCCTATCGGGGGGAAAAACTGTTTTTT. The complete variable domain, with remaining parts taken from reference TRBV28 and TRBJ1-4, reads DVKVTQSSRYLVKRTGEKVFLECVQDMDHENMFWYRQDPGLGLRLIYFSYDVKMKEKGDIPEGYSVSREKKERFSLILESASTNQTSMYLCASSPYRGEKLFFGSGTQLSVL.

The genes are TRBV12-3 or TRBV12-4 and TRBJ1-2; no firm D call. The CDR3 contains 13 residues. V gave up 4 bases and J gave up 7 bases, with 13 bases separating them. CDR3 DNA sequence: TGTGCCAGCAGTTCTGAGACCCTCTGTGGCTACACCTTC. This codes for CASSSETLCGYTF.

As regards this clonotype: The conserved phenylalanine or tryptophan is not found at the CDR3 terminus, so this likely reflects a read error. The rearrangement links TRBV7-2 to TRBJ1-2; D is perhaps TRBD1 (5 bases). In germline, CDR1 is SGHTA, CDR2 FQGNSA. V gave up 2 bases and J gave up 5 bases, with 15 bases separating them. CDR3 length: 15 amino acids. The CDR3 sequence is CASSLRLGVSYGYTL. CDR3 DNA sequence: TGTGCCAGCAGCTTAAGGTTGGGGGTATCGTATGGCTACACCTTA.

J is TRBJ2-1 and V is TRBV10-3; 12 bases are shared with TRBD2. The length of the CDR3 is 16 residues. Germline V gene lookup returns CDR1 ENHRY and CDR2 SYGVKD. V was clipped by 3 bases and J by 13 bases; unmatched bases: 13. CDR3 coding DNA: TGTGCCATCAGTGAACGGACTAGCGGGATTGGGGAGACCCAGTTCTTC. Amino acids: CAISERTSGIGETQFF.

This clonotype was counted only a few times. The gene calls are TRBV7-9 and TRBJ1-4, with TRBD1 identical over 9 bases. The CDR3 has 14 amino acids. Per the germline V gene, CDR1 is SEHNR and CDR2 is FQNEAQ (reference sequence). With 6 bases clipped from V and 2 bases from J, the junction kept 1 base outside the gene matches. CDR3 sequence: CASRDRGTNEKLFF. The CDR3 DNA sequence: TGTGCCAGCAGGGACAGGGGCACTAATGAAAAACTGTTTTTT.

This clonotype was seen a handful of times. The CDR3, as DNA: TGTGCCAGCAGTCCCCCCAACCGGGGCCGCGTCACCAAAAACATTCAGTACTTC. This sequence encodes CASSPPNRGRVTKNIQYF. The chain employs TRBV7-9 and TRBJ2-4; TRBD1 or TRBD2 may be the D gene (5 bases each). Trimming left V 6 bases short and J 2 bases short, with 23 bases between. Germline V lookup: CDR1 SEHNR, CDR2 FQNEAQ (reference sequence). The CDR3 extends over 18 amino acids.

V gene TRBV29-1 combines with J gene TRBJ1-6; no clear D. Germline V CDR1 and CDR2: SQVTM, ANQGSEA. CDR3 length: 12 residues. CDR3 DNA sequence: TGCAACCGGAGAGGGTATAATTCACCCCTCCACTTT. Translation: CNRRGYNSPLHF.

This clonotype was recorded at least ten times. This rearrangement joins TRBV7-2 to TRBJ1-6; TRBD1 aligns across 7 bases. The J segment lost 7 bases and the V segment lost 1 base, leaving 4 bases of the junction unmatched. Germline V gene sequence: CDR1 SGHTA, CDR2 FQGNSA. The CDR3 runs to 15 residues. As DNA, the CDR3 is TGTGCCAGCAGCTTAGGACAGGGAACGAATTCACCCCTCCACTTT. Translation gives CASSLGQGTNSPLHF.

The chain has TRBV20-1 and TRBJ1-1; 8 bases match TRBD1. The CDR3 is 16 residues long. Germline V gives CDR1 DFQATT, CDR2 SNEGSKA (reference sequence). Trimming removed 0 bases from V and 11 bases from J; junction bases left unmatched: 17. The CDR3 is CSARDASGGAVLEAFF. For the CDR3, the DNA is TGCAGTGCTAGAGATGCCTCAGGGGGCGCGGTTCTCGAGGCTTTCTTT.

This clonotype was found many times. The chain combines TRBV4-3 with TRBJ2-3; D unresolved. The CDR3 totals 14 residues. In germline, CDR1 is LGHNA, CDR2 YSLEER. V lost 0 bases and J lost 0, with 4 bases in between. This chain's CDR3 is CASSQDLSTDTQYF. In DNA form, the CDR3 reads TGCGCCAGCAGCCAAGATTTAAGCACAGATACGCAGTATTTT.

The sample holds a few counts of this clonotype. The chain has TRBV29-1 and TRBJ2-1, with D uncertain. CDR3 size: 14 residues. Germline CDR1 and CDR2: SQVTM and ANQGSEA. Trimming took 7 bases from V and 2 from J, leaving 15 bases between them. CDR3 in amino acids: CSGCMRLAYNEQFF. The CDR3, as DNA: TGCAGCGGCTGTATGCGGCTAGCCTACAATGAGCAGTTCTTC.

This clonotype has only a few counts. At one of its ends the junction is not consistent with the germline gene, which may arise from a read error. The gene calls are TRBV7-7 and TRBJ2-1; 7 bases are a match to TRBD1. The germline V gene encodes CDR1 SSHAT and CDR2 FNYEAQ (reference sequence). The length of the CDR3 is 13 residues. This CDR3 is CASSADRRNEQFF. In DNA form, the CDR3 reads TGTGCTAGCAGCGCGGACAGGAGGAATGAGCAGTTCTTC. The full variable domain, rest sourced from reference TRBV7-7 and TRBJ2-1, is GAGVSQSPRYKVTKRGQDVTLRCDPISSHATLYWYQQALGQGPEFLTYFNYEAQPDKSGLPSDRFSAERPEGSISTLTIQRTEQRDSAMYRCASSADRRNEQFFGPGTRLTVL.

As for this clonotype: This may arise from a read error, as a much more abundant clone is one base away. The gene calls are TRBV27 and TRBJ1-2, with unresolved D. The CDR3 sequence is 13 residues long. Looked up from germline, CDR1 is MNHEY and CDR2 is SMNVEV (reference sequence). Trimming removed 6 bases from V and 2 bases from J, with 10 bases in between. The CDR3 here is CASSVGLNYGYTF. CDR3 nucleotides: TGTGCCAGCAGCGTAGGGTTGAACTATGGCTACACCTTC.

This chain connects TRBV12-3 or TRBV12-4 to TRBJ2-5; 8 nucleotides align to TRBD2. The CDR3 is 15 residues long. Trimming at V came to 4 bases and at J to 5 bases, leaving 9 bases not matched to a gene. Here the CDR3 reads CASSYYRVAGETQYF. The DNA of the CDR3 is TGTGCCAGCAGTTATTACAGGGTAGCGGGGGAGACCCAGTACTTC.

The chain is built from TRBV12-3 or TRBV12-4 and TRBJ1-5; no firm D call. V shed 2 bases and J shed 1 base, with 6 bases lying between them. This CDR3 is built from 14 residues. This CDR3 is CASSLNPSNQPQHF. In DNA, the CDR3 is TGTGCCAGCAGTTTAAACCCGAGCAATCAGCCCCAGCATTTT.

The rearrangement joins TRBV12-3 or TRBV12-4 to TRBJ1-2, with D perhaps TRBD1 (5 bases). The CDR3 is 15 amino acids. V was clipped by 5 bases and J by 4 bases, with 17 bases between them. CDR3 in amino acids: CASSPTVGGGYGYTF. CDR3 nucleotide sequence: TGTGCCAGCAGTCCCACGGTAGGCGGGGGCTATGGCTACACCTTC.